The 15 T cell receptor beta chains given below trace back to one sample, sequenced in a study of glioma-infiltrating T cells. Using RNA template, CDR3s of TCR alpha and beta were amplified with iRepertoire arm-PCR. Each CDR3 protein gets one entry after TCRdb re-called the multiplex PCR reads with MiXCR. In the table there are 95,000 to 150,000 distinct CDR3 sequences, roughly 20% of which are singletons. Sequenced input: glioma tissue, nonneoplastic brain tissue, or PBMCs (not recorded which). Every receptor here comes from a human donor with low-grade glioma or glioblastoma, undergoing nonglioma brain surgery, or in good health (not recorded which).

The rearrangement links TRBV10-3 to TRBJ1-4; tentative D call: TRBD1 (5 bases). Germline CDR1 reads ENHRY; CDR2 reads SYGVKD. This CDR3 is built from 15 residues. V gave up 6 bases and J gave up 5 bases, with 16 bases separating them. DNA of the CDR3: TGTGCCATCAGAACATCCGGGACGCTGAATGAAAAACTGTTTTTT. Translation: CAIRTSGTLNEKLFF.

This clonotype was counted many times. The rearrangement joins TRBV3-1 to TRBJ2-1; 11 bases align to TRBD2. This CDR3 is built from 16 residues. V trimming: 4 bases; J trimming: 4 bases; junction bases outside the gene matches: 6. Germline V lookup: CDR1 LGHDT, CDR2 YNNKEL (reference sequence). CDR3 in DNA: TGTGCCAGCAGCCCGCCCGGGACTAGCGGTTACAATGAGCAGTTCTTC. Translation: CASSPPGTSGYNEQFF.

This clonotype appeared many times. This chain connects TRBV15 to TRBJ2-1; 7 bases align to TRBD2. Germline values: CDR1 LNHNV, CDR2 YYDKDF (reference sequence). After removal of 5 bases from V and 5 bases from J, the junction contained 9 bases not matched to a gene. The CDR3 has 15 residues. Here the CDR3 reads CATSLPQAGNNEQFF. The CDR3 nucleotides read TGTGCCACCAGCTTACCCCAAGCGGGGAACAATGAGCAGTTCTTC.

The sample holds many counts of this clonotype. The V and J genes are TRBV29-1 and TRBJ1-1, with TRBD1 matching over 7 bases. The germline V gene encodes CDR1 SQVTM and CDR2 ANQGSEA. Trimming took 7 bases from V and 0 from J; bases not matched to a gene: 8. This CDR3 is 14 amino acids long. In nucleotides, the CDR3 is TGCAGCGGCAGACAGGGCCTCATGAACACTGAAGCTTTCTTT. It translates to CSGRQGLMNTEAFF.

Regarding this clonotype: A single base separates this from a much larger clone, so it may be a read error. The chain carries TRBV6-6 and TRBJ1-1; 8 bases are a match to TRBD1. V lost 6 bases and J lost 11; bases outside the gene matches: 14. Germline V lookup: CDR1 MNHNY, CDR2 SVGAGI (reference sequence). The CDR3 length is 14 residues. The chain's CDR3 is CASRIRQGIGGAFF. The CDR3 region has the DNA TGTGCCAGCAGAATCAGACAGGGGATCGGAGGGGCTTTCTTT.

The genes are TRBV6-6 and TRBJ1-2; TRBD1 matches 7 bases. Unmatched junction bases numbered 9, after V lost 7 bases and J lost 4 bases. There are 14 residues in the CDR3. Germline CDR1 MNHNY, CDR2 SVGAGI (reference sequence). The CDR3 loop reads CASTPGGTAYGYTF. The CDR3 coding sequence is TGTGCCAGCACTCCCGGGGGGACAGCCTATGGCTACACCTTC.

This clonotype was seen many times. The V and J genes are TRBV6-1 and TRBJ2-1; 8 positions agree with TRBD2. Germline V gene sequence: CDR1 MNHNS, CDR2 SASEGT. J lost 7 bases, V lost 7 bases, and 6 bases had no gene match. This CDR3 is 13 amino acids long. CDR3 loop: CASTGTSWNEQFF. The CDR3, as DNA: TGTGCCAGCACCGGGACTAGTTGGAATGAGCAGTTCTTC.

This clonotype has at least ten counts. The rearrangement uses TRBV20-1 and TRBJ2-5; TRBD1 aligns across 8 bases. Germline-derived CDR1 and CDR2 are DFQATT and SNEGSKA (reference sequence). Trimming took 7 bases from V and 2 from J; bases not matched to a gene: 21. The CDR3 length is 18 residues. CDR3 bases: TGCAGTGTTAGCGGCCAGGGGGCAACGGCTAGCTTACAAGAGACCCAGTACTTC. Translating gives CSVSGQGATASLQETQYF.

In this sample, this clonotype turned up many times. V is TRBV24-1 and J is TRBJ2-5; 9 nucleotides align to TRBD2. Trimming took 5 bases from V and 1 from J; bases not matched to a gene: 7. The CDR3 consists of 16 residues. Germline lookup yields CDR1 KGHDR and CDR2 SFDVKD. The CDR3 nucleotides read TGTGCCACCAGTGGAGAGGCGACTAGCGGCCAAGAGACCCAGTACTTC. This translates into CATSGEATSGQETQYF.

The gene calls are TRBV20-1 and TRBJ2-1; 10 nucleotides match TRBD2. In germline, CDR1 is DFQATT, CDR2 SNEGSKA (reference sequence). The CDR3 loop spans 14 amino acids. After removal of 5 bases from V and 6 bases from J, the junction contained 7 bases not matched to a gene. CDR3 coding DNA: TGCAGTGCTCCAAGAATAGCGGGAGGCAATGAGCAGTTCTTC. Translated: CSAPRIAGGNEQFF.

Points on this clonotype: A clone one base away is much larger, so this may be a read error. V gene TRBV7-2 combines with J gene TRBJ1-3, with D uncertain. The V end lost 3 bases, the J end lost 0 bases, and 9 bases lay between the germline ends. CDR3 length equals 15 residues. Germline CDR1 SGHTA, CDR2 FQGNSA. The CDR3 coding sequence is TGTGCCAGCAGCTTTTGGGTGGCCTCTGGAAACACCATATATTTT. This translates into CASSFWVASGNTIYF.

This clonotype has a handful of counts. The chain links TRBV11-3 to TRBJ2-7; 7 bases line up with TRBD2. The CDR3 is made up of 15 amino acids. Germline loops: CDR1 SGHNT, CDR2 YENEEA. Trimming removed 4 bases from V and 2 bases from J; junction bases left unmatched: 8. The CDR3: CASSWAGRETYEQYF. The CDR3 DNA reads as TGTGCCAGCAGCTGGGCAGGGCGGGAGACCTACGAGCAGTACTTC.

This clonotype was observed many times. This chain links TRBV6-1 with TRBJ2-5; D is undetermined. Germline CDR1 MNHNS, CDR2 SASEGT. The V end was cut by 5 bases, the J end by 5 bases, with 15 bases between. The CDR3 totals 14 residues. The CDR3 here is CASSPDRVSETQYF. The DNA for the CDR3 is TGTGCCAGCAGTCCGGACCGTGTGTCGGAGACCCAGTACTTC.

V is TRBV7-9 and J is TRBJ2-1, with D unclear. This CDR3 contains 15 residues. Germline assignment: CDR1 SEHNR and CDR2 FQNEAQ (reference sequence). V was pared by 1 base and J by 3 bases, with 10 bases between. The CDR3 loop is CASSLGRSGYNEQFF. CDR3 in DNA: TGTGCCAGCAGCTTAGGTCGGTCAGGCTACAATGAGCAGTTCTTC.

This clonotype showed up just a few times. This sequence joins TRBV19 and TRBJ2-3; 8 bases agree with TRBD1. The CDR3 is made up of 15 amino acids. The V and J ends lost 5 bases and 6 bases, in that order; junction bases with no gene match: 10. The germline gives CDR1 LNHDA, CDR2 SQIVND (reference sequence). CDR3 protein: CASSDRQGNSDTQYF. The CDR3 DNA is TGTGCCAGTAGTGACAGACAGGGGAATTCGGATACGCAGTATTTT.